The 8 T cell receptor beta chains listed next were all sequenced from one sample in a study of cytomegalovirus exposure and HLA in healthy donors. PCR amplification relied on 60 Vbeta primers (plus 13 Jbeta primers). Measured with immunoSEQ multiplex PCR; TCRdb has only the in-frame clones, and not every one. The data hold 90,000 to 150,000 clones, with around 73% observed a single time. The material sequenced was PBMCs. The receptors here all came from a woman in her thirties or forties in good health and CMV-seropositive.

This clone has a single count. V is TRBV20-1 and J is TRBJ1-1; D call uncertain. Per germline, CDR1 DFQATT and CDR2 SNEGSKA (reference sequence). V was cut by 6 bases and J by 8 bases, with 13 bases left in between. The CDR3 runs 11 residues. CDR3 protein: CSALKTLEAFF. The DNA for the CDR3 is TGCAGTGCCCTAAAAACCCTAGAAGCTTTCTTT.

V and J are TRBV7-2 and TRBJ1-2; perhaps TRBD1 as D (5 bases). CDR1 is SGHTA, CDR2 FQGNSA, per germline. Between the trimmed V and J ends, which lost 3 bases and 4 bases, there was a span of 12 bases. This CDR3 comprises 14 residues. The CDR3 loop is CASSFAGPIYGYTF. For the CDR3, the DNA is TGTGCCAGCAGCTTTGCAGGGCCAATCTATGGCTACACCTTC.

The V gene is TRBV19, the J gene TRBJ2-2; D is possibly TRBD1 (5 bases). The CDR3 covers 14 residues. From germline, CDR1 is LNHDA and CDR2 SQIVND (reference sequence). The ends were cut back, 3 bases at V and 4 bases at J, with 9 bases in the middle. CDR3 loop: CASSIDSGTGELFF. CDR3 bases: TGTGCCAGTAGTATCGACAGTGGCACCGGGGAGCTGTTTTTT. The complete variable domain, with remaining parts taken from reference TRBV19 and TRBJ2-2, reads DGGITQSPKYLFRKEGQNVTLSCEQNLNHDAMYWYRQDPGQGLRLIYYSQIVNDFQKGDIAEGYSVSREKKESFPLTVTSAQKNPTAFYLCASSIDSGTGELFFGEGSRLTVL.

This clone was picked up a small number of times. DNA for the CDR3: TGTGCCAGCAGCCCACAGGGGGCCGGAGGTGGCTACACCTTC. Protein product: CASSPQGAGGGYTF. J is TRBJ1-2 and V is TRBV7-2, with TRBD1 matching 9 bases. The CDR3 is made up of 14 amino acids. Germline V gene sequence: CDR1 SGHTA, CDR2 FQGNSA. J was trimmed by 7 bases and V by 5 bases; bases with no gene match: 8.

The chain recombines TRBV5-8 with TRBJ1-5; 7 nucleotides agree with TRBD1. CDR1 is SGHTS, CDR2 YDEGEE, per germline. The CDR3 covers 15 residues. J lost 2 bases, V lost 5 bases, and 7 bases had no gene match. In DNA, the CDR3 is TGTGCCAGCAGTTCATGGACAGGCGGCAATCAGCCCCAGCATTTT. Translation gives CASSSWTGGNQPQHF.

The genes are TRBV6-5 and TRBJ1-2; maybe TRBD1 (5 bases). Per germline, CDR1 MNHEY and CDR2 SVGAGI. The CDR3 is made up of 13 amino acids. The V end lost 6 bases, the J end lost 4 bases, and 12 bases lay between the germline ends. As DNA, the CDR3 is TGTGCCAGCAGGCTCGACAGCTCCTATGGCTACACCTTC. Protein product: CASRLDSSYGYTF.

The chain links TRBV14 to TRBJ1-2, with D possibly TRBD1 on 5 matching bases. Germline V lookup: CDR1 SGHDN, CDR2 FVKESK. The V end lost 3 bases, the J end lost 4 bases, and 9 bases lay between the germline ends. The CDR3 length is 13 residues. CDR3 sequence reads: CASSQGQLYGYTF. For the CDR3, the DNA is TGTGCCAGCAGCCAGGGGCAGCTCTATGGCTACACCTTC.

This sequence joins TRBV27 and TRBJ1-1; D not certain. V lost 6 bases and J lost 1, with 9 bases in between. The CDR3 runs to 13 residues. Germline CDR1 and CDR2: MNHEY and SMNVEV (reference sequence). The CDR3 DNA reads TGTGCCAGCAGCCCCCCCGGGAACACTGAAGCTTTCTTT. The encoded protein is CASSPPGNTEAFF.